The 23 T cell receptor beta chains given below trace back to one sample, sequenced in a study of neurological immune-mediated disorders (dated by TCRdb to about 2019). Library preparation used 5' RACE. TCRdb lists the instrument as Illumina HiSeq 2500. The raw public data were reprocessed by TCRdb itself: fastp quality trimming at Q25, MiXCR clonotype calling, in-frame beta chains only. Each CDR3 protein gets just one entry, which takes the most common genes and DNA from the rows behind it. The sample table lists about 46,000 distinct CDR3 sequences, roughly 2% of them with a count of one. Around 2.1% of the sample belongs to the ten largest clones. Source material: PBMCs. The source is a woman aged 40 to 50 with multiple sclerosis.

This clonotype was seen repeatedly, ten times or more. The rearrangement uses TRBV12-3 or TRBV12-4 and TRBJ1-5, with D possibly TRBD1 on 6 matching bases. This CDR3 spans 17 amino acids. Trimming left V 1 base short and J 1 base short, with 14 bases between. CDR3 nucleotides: TGTGCCAGCAGTTTAGGGGGGCTGGTCCTCAGCAATCAGCCCCAGCATTTT. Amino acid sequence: CASSLGGLVLSNQPQHF.

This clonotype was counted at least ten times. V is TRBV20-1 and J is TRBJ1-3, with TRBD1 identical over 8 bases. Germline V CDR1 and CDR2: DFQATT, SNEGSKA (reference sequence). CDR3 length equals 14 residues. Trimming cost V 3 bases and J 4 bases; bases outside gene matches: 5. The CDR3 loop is CSARTGVAGNTIYF. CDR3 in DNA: TGCAGTGCTAGGACAGGGGTTGCCGGAAACACCATATATTTT.

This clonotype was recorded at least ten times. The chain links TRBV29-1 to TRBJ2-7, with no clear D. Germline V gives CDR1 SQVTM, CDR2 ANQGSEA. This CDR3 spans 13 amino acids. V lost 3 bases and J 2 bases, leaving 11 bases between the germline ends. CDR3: CSVEQDGPYEQYF. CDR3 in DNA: TGCAGCGTTGAGCAGGACGGGCCCTACGAGCAGTACTTC.

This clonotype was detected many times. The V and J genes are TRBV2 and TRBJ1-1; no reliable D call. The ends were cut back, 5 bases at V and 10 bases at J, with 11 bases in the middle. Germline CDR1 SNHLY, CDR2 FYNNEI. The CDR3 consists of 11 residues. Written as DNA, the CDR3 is TGTGCCAGCAGTTATACAGACTTAGCTTTCTTT. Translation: CASSYTDLAFF.

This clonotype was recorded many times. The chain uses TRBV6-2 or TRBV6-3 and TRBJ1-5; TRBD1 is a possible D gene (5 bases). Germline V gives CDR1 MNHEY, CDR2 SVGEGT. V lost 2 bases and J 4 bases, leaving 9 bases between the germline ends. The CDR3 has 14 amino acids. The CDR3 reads CASSYGGGNQPQHF. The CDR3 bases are TGTGCCAGCAGTTACGGTGGGGGAAATCAGCCCCAGCATTTT.

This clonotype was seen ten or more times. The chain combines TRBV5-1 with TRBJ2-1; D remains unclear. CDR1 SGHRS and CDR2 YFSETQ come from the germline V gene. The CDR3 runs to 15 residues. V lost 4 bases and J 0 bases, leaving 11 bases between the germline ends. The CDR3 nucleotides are TGCGCCAGCAGCCCCGGCAGCCTCTCCTACAATGAGCAGTTCTTC. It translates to CASSPGSLSYNEQFF.

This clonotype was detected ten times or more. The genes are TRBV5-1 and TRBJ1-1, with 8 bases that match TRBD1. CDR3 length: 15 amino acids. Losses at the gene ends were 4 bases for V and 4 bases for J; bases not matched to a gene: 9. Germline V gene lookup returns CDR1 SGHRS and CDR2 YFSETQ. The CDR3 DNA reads TGCGCCAGCAGCCCCTGGGCAGGGGGCGGCACTGAAGCTTTCTTT. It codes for CASSPWAGGGTEAFF.

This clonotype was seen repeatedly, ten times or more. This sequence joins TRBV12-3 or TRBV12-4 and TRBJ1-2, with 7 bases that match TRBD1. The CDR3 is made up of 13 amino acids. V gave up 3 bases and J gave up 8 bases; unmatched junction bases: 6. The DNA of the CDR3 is TGTGCCAGCAGTTTTGAGGGGGCGAGAGGCTACACCTTC. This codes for CASSFEGARGYTF.

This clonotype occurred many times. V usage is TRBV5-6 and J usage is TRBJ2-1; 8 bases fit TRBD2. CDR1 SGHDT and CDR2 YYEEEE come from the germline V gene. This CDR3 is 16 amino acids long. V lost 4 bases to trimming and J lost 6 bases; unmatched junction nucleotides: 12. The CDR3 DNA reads TGTGCCAGCAGCGGAGGAGCGGGAGTGGTAAGCAATGAGCAGTTCTTC. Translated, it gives CASSGGAGVVSNEQFF.

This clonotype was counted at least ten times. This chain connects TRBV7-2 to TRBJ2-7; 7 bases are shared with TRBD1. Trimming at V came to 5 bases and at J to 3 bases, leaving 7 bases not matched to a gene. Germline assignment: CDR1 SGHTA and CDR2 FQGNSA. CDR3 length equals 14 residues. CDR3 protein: CASSPTTGLYEQYF. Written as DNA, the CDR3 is TGTGCCAGCAGCCCGACGACAGGGCTCTACGAGCAGTACTTC.

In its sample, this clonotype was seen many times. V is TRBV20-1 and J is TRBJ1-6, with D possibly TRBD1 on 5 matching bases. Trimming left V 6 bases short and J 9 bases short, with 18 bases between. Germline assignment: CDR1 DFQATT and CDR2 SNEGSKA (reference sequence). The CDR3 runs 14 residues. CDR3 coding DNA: TGCAGTGCCCGAGGGGCAGGTGGATTTTCACCCCTCCACTTT. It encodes CSARGAGGFSPLHF.

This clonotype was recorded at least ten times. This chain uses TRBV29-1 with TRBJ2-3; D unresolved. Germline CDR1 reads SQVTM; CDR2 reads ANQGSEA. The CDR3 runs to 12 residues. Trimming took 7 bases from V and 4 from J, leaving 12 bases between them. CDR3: CSARSTADTQYF. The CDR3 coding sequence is TGCAGCGCCCGAAGTACCGCAGATACGCAGTATTTT.

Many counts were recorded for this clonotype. CDR3 nucleotides: TGTGCCAGCTCTCCCGGGACAGGGAGGGTTGAAGCTTTCTTT. Translating gives CASSPGTGRVEAFF. The chain is built from TRBV18 and TRBJ1-1; 9 positions agree with TRBD1. V lost 6 bases and J lost 7; bases outside the gene matches: 9. The CDR3 is made up of 14 amino acids. Germline loops: CDR1 KGHSH, CDR2 LQKENI.

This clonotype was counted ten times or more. CDR3 bases: TGTGCCAGCAGCGTTACCTCAGGGGGCTGGACCGGGGAGCTGTTTTTT. Translated: CASSVTSGGWTGELFF. This rearrangement joins TRBV9 to TRBJ2-2; 8 bases are a match to TRBD1. The junction had 8 bases not matched to a gene; V was cut back by 2 bases and J by 5 bases. The germline gives CDR1 SGDLS, CDR2 YYNGEE. CDR3 size: 16 residues.

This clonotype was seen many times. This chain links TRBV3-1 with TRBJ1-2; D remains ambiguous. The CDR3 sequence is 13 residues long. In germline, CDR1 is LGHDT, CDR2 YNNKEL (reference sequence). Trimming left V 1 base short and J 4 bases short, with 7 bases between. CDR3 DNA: TGTGCCAGCAGCCAAGGTATCAGCTATGGCTACACCTTC. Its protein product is CASSQGISYGYTF.

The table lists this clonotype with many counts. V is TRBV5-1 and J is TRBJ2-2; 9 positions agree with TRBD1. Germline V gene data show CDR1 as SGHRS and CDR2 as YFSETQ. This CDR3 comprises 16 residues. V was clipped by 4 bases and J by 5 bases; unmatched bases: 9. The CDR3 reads CASSHPGQGVTGELFF. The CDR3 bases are TGCGCCAGCAGCCATCCGGGACAGGGAGTAACCGGGGAGCTGTTTTTT.

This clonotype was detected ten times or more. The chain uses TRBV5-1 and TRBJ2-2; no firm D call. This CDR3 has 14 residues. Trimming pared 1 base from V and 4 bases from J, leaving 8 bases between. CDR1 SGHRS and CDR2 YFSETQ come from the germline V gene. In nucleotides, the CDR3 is TGCGCCAGCAGCTTGAGGGCGAGCACCGGGGAGCTGTTTTTT. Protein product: CASSLRASTGELFF.

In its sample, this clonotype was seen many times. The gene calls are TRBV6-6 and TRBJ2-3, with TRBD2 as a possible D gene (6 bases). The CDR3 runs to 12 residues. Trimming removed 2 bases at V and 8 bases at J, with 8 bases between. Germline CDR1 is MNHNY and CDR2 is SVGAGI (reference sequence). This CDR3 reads CASSYPEGTQYF. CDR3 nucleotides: TGTGCCAGCAGTTACCCGGAGGGTACGCAGTATTTT.

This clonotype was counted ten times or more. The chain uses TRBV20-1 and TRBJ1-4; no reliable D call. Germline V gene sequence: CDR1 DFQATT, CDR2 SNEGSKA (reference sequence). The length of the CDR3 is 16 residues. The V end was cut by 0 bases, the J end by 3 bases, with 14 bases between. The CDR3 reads CSARDKEEGANEKLFF. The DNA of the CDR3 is TGCAGTGCTAGAGATAAAGAGGAGGGAGCTAATGAAAAACTGTTTTTT.

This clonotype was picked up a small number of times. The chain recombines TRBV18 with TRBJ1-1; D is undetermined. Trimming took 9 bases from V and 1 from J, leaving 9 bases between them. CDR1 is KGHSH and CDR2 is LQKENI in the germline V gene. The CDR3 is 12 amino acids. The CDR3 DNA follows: TGTGCCAGTGATGAGGCGAACACTGAAGCTTTCTTT. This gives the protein CASDEANTEAFF.

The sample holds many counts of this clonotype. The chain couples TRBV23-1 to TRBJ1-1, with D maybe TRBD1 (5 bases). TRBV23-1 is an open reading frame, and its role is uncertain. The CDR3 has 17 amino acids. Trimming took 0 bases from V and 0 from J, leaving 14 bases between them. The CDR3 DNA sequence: TGCGCCAGCAGTCAATCGAAGGGGCAGACATTGAACACTGAAGCTTTCTTT. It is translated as CASSQSKGQTLNTEAFF.

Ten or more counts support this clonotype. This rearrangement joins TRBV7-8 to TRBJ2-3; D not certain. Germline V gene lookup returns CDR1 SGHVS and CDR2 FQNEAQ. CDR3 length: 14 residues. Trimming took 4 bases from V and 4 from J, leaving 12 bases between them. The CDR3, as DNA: TGTGCCAGCAGCTCAACCGGCGTGGCAGATACGCAGTATTTT. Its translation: CASSSTGVADTQYF.

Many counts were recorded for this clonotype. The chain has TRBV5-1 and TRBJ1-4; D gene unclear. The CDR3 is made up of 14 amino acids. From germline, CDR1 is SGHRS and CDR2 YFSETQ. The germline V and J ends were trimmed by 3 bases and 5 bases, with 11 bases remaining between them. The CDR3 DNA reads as TGCGCCAGCAGCTCGGGGTTCCGAAATGAAAAACTGTTTTTT. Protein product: CASSSGFRNEKLFF.